The 31 T cell receptor beta chains in this list originate from one sample, sequenced in a study of cytomegalovirus exposure and HLA in healthy donors. 13 Jbeta primers and 60 Vbeta primers were used for the PCR. Profiling relied on immunoSEQ multiplex PCR, and the TCRdb table lists in-frame clones only, not all of them. The sample contains over 150,000 clones, roughly two thirds of which appear only once. The sample was PBMCs. These receptor sequences come from a woman aged 40 to 50 in good health and CMV-seropositive.

This clone was detected only once. The rearrangement uses TRBV9 and TRBJ2-3; the D gene is possibly TRBD1 (6 bases). The germline V gene encodes CDR1 SGDLS and CDR2 YYNGEE. The CDR3 spans 15 residues. Trimming removed 1 base from V and 1 base from J, with 10 bases in between. Here the CDR3 reads CASSVYEGGTDTQYF. CDR3 coding DNA: TGTGCCAGCAGCGTATATGAGGGGGGCACAGATACGCAGTATTTT.

This clone was counted a single time. Compared with germline, one end of the junction differs, possibly owing to a read error. The chain links TRBV27 to TRBJ1-5; D is uncertain. CDR1 and CDR2 from the germline V gene are MNHEY and SMNVEV (reference sequence). The CDR3 runs to 15 residues. The DNA for the CDR3 is TGTGCCAGCAGTTTATTCGGCGGGTTTAATCAGCCCCAGAATTTT. The encoded protein is CASSLFGGFNQPQNF.

The chain combines TRBV20-1 with TRBJ2-7, with TRBD2 as a possible D gene (6 bases). Germline-derived CDR1 and CDR2 are DFQATT and SNEGSKA (reference sequence). The CDR3 has 11 amino acids. Between the trimmed V and J ends, which lost 4 bases and 4 bases, there was a span of 8 bases. For the CDR3, the DNA is TGCAGTGCTACTAGCGATTACGAGCAGTACTTC. This codes for CSATSDYEQYF.

The chain joins TRBV15 to TRBJ1-4, with D unresolved. Germline V gene data show CDR1 as LNHNV and CDR2 as YYDKDF (reference sequence). This CDR3 is 15 amino acids long. The V gene lost 0 bases and the J gene lost 5 bases, with 10 bases spanning the gap. This CDR3 is CATSRDSGINEKLFF. CDR3 nucleotide sequence: TGTGCCACCAGCAGAGACTCGGGGATCAATGAAAAACTGTTTTTT.

With respect to this clone: No DNA is shown, since the ends of the CDR3 on it are uncertain; the CDR3 is the one TCRdb lists. The chain links TRBV4-3 to TRBJ2-3; TRBD2, the table's D call, lacks a check against the DNA. Germline V gene sequence: CDR1 LGHNA, CDR2 YSLEER. The CDR3 is made up of 16 amino acids, end residues included. CDR3 in amino acids: CASSQDQDFGPDTQYF.

In its sample, this clone was seen once. The chain combines TRBV9 with TRBJ2-3, with 8 bases fitting TRBD2. V was pared by 3 bases and J by 1 base, with 7 bases of the junction left unmatched. This CDR3 is 16 amino acids long. Per germline, CDR1 SGDLS and CDR2 YYNGEE. In DNA form, the CDR3 reads TGTGCCAGCAGCGGAAATCGCGGGGGGCGCACAGATACGCAGTATTTT. As protein: CASSGNRGGRTDTQYF.

The rearrangement joins TRBV29-1 to TRBJ1-2; tentative D call: TRBD1 (5 bases). The V end lost 7 bases, the J end lost 4 bases, and 19 bases lay between the germline ends. Germline assignment: CDR1 SQVTM and CDR2 ANQGSEA. This CDR3 is built from 14 residues. CDR3 DNA sequence: TGCAGCGCCGAAGGGCAGGGCTTGAGCTATGGCTACACCTTC. Its protein is CSAEGQGLSYGYTF.

V is TRBV27 and J is TRBJ1-2; 12 nucleotides align to TRBD1. Trimming at V came to 5 bases and at J to 4 bases, leaving 11 bases not matched to a gene. CDR3 size: 17 residues. The V gene's germline CDR1 is MNHEY and CDR2 SMNVEV (reference sequence). CDR3 residues: CASSPNSGTGGLYGYTF. The CDR3 nucleotides are TGTGCCAGCAGTCCAAACTCCGGGACAGGGGGCCTCTATGGCTACACCTTC.

This chain connects TRBV27 to TRBJ1-5; no reliable D call. The CDR3 sequence is 14 residues long. Germline V CDR1 and CDR2: MNHEY, SMNVEV (reference sequence). Trimming pared 5 bases from V and 3 bases from J, leaving 11 bases between. CDR3 sequence reads: CASSEYGFNQPQHF. The CDR3 DNA follows: TGTGCCAGCAGTGAATACGGTTTCAATCAGCCCCAGCATTTT.

This clone was seen a handful of times. The chain links TRBV9 to TRBJ1-1; D perhaps matches TRBD1 (5 bases). CDR1 and CDR2 (germline): SGDLS, YYNGEE. V was cut by 1 base and J by 4 bases, with 11 bases left in between. The CDR3 length is 14 residues. The CDR3 loop reads CASSVSPGSTEAFF. In DNA, the CDR3 is TGTGCCAGCAGCGTAAGTCCAGGGTCCACTGAAGCTTTCTTT.

This clone was counted between two and nine times. V and J are TRBV5-4 and TRBJ1-4, with TRBD1 identical over 8 bases. J gave up 2 bases and V 2 bases, and 5 bases lay outside the gene matches. Germline V lookup: CDR1 SGHNT, CDR2 YYREEE (reference sequence). This CDR3 comprises 16 residues. DNA for the CDR3: TGTGCCAGCAGCTTAGGGACAGGTACCACTAATGAAAAACTGTTTTTT. Translation gives CASSLGTGTTNEKLFF.

The V and J genes are TRBV27 and TRBJ2-7; D ambiguous. The CDR3 loop spans 14 amino acids. V was clipped by 3 bases and J by 0 bases, with 9 bases between them. From germline, CDR1 is MNHEY and CDR2 SMNVEV (reference sequence). DNA of the CDR3: TGTGCCAGCAGTTTGGGCATTTCCTCCTACGAGCAGTACTTC. This gives the protein CASSLGISSYEQYF.

This chain connects TRBV6-4 to TRBJ1-2; 9 nucleotides line up with TRBD1. The V gene's germline CDR1 is MRHNA and CDR2 SNTAGT. J gave up 9 bases and V 0 bases, and 2 bases lay outside the gene matches. The CDR3 length is 13 residues. CDR3 protein: CASSDSTGGSYTF. DNA of the CDR3: TGTGCCAGCAGTGACTCGACAGGGGGGAGCTACACCTTC.

This chain uses TRBV2 with TRBJ2-5; 7 bases match TRBD1. J was trimmed by 0 bases and V by 6 bases; bases with no gene match: 4. Per germline, CDR1 SNHLY and CDR2 FYNNEI. The CDR3 sequence is 14 residues long. CDR3 bases: TGTGCCAGCAGGTTGGACAGGTACCAAGAGACCCAGTACTTC. Translation: CASRLDRYQETQYF.

The chain employs TRBV27 and TRBJ2-3, with 11 bases fitting TRBD2. J lost 5 bases, V lost 6 bases, and 10 bases had no gene match. Per germline, CDR1 MNHEY and CDR2 SMNVEV (reference sequence). The CDR3 extends over 16 amino acids. In nucleotides, the CDR3 is TGTGCCAGCAGGCGGGGACTAGCGGTCCCAGGAGATACGCAGTATTTT. Protein: CASRRGLAVPGDTQYF.

The rearrangement links TRBV5-4 to TRBJ1-2; D gene ambiguous. Germline V CDR1 and CDR2: SGHNT, YYREEE (reference sequence). The CDR3 totals 15 residues. The germline V and J ends were trimmed by 4 bases and 0 bases, with 13 bases remaining between them. The CDR3 bases are TGTGCCAGCAGCCCAAGTCGGGAGGCTAACTATGGCTACACCTTC. Translated: CASSPSREANYGYTF. Full variable domain (outside the CDR3, taken from reference TRBV5-4 and TRBJ1-2): ETGVTQSPTHLIKTRGQQVTLRCSSQSGHNTVSWYQQALGQGPQFIFQYYREEENGRGNFPPRFSGLQFPNYSSELNVNALELDDSALYLCASSPSREANYGYTFGSGTRLTVV.

This clone was seen a few times. This chain connects TRBV11-2 to TRBJ2-3; maybe TRBD2 (5 bases). V was clipped by 1 base and J by 6 bases, with 14 bases between them. CDR1 is SGHAT and CDR2 is FQNNGV in the germline V gene. The CDR3 sequence is 15 residues long. CDR3 loop: CASSLGTPLVDTQYF. The CDR3 coding sequence is TGTGCCAGCAGCTTAGGGACTCCCCTTGTTGATACGCAGTATTTT.

The gene calls are TRBV5-4 and TRBJ2-3; 12 bases match TRBD2. Trimming cost V 2 bases and J 5 bases; bases outside gene matches: 15. From germline, CDR1 is SGHNT and CDR2 YYREEE (reference sequence). The CDR3 length is 19 residues. CDR3 DNA: TGTGCCAGCAGCTTATTACTAGCGGGGGGCAAGCATACGAGAGATACGCAGTATTTT. Protein: CASSLLLAGGKHTRDTQYF.

The V and J genes are TRBV19 and TRBJ1-5, with 8 bases lining up with TRBD1. V was clipped by 6 bases and J by 11 bases; unmatched bases: 6. There are 12 residues in the CDR3. Germline assignment: CDR1 LNHDA and CDR2 SQIVND (reference sequence). Here the CDR3 DNA reads TGTGCCAGTAGCACCGACAGGGGTACCCAGCATTTT. Translation gives CASSTDRGTQHF.

This rearrangement joins TRBV19 to TRBJ1-1; no clear D gene. V lost 4 bases and J lost 8, with 14 bases in between. The germline V gene has CDR1 LNHDA and CDR2 SQIVND (reference sequence). This CDR3 contains 13 residues. The CDR3 is CASSRLGSSEAFF. CDR3 bases: TGTGCCAGTAGTAGGCTAGGCAGCTCCGAAGCTTTCTTT.

The chain is built from TRBV19 and TRBJ2-5; 7 bases match TRBD1. Germline trimming cut 5 bases from V and 4 bases from J; bases unmatched to any gene: 13. The CDR3 spans 16 residues. Germline loops: CDR1 LNHDA, CDR2 SQIVND (reference sequence). DNA for the CDR3: TGTGCCAGTAGTCCTGACCCCGACAGGGCCGGAGAGACCCAGTACTTC. Translating it yields CASSPDPDRAGETQYF.

This chain uses TRBV4-3 with TRBJ2-7, with D maybe TRBD2 (6 bases). The germline gives CDR1 LGHNA, CDR2 YSLEER. CDR3 length equals 15 residues. Trimming left V 0 bases short and J 4 bases short, with 13 bases between. CDR3 residues: CASSQEFAGSYEQYF. The CDR3, as DNA: TGCGCCAGCAGCCAAGAGTTCGCGGGATCGTACGAGCAGTACTTC.

V and J are TRBV5-6 and TRBJ1-2; D remains unclear. Germline CDR1 and CDR2: SGHDT and YYEEEE. V lost 0 bases and J lost 0, with 12 bases in between. The CDR3 sequence is 16 residues long. In DNA form, the CDR3 reads TGTGCCAGCAGCTTGGAGTGGTCCGTAGCTAACTATGGCTACACCTTC. Its translation: CASSLEWSVANYGYTF.

The chain employs TRBV7-2 and TRBJ2-7, with a tentative D call TRBD2 (6 bases). V lost 7 bases, J lost 5 bases, and 12 bases lay in between. The CDR3 is made up of 12 amino acids. The germline V gene has CDR1 SGHTA and CDR2 FQGNSA. The DNA for the CDR3 is TGTGCCAGCACCCAGACGGGGGACGAGCAGTACTTC. It translates to CASTQTGDEQYF.

The rearrangement joins TRBV27 to TRBJ1-6; 9 bases are shared with TRBD1. The CDR3 runs to 13 residues. Germline V gives CDR1 MNHEY, CDR2 SMNVEV (reference sequence). V was pared by 6 bases and J by 10 bases, with 4 bases of the junction left unmatched. CDR3 bases: TGTGCCAGCAGCGGGACAGGGCCATCACCCCTCCACTTT. This encodes CASSGTGPSPLHF.

The CDR3 spells CASSPRAQTDTQYF. CDR3 DNA: TGTGCCAGCAGCCCGAGGGCACAAACAGATACGCAGTATTTT. The V gene is TRBV6-6, the J gene TRBJ2-3, with D possibly TRBD2 on 5 matching bases. Trimming took off 6 bases at V and 3 bases at J, with 13 bases between the two ends. Germline V gene lookup returns CDR1 MNHNY and CDR2 SVGAGI (reference sequence). The CDR3 has 14 residues.

The V and J genes are TRBV2 and TRBJ2-7; 10 bases map to TRBD1. The germline V gene encodes CDR1 SNHLY and CDR2 FYNNEI. The CDR3 has 18 residues. V dropped 2 bases and J dropped 3; count of bases not matched to a gene: 13. CDR3 region: CASSELGMGGDRGYEQYF. DNA for the CDR3: TGTGCCAGCAGTGAATTGGGAATGGGAGGGGACAGGGGCTACGAGCAGTACTTC.

This chain uses TRBV14 with TRBJ2-1; TRBD2 aligns across 13 bases. Germline V gene sequence: CDR1 SGHDN, CDR2 FVKESK. The CDR3 is 17 residues long. V gave up 3 bases and J gave up 4 bases; unmatched junction bases: 6. CDR3 sequence: CASSQDVLAGGYNEQFF. CDR3 in DNA: TGTGCCAGCAGCCAGGACGTACTAGCGGGGGGGTACAATGAGCAGTTCTTC.

The chain combines TRBV2 with TRBJ1-1; TRBD1 might be the D (5 bases). V lost 6 bases and J lost 4, with 15 bases in between. The CDR3 contains 14 residues. The germline V gene has CDR1 SNHLY and CDR2 FYNNEI. This chain's CDR3 is CASRFQKDSTEAFF. For the CDR3, the DNA is TGTGCCAGCAGATTCCAGAAAGACAGCACTGAAGCTTTCTTT. Variable domain in full (rest from reference TRBV2 and TRBJ1-1): EPEVTQTPSHQVTQMGQEVILRCVPISNHLYFYWYRQILGQKVEFLVSFYNNEISEKSEIFDDQFSVERPDGSNFTLKIRSTKLEDSAMYFCASRFQKDSTEAFFGQGTRLTVV.

The CDR3 DNA sequence: TGTGCCAGCTCACCACCGGGACAGATGAACACTGAAGCTTTCTTT. Translation: CASSPPGQMNTEAFF. V gene TRBV18 combines with J gene TRBJ1-1; TRBD1 agrees at 7 bases. CDR3 length equals 15 residues. CDR1 KGHSH and CDR2 LQKENI come from the germline V gene. V lost 0 bases and J lost 0; bases outside the gene matches: 1. The whole variable domain, remainder taken from reference TRBV18 and TRBJ1-1, is NAGVMQNPRHLVRRRGQEARLRCSPMKGHSHVYWYRQLPEEGLKFMVYLQKENIIDESGMPKERFSAEFPKEGPSILRIQQVVRGDSAAYFCASSPPGQMNTEAFFGQGTRLTVV.

The V and J genes are TRBV7-2 and TRBJ2-5; D might be TRBD2 (6 bases). This CDR3 is 15 amino acids long. V was trimmed by 2 bases and J by 7 bases, leaving 17 bases between them. CDR1 and CDR2 from the germline V gene are SGHTA and FQGNSA. The CDR3 DNA reads TGTGCCAGCAGCTTAAGGCGGGACCCCGGAACGACCCAGTACTTC. This codes for CASSLRRDPGTTQYF.